Each of the 31 T cell receptor beta chains below was sequenced from the same sample in a study of blood T cell repertoires in COVID-19. Generated by immunoSEQ multiplex PCR, the TCRdb table keeps only in-frame clones and is missing some. The sample shows 170,000 or so clones, about 79% of them seen only once. Sample: peripheral blood. The receptor source for this set is a woman in her 70s with acute or convalescent COVID-19.

The chain carries TRBV13 and TRBJ2-5; D might be TRBD2 (6 bases). The germline V gene encodes CDR1 PRHDT and CDR2 FYEKMQ (reference sequence). This CDR3 contains 16 residues. Trimming left V 1 base short and J 4 bases short, with 16 bases between. CDR3 residues: CASSLAQGGMVETQYF. Written as DNA, the CDR3 is TGTGCCAGCAGCTTAGCGCAGGGAGGAATGGTAGAGACCCAGTACTTC.

Worth noting for this clone: Other DNA sequences in the sample encode the same CDR3. The V call is TRBV9, the J call TRBJ2-2, with 14 bases matching TRBD2. The germline CDR1 and CDR2 sequences are SGDLS and YYNGEE. This CDR3 region has 15 residues. After removal of 3 bases from V and 6 bases from J, the junction contained 1 base not matched to a gene. In nucleotides, the CDR3 is TGTGCCAGCAGCGAGGGACTAGCGGGAGCCGGGGAGCTGTTTTTT. Translating it yields CASSEGLAGAGELFF. The full variable domain, completed using reference TRBV9 and TRBJ2-2, is DSGVTQTPKHLITATGQRVTLRCSPRSGDLSVYWYQQSLDQGLQFLIQYYNGEERAKGNILERFSAQQFPDLHSELNLSSLELGDSALYFCASSEGLAGAGELFFGEGSRLTVL.

V gene TRBV5-4 combines with J gene TRBJ1-2, with D possibly matching TRBD1 (5 bases). CDR1 and CDR2 from the germline V gene are SGHNT and YYREEE (reference sequence). This CDR3 region has 14 residues. V was clipped by 1 base and J by 6 bases, with 13 bases between them. The CDR3 reads CASSLIGRANGYTF. CDR3 DNA: TGTGCCAGCAGCTTGATCGGCAGGGCCAATGGCTACACCTTC.

A single count supports this clone. This rearrangement joins TRBV19 to TRBJ2-2; 12 bases align to TRBD2. CDR1 and CDR2 from the germline V gene are LNHDA and SQIVND (reference sequence). Losses at the gene ends were 1 base for V and 6 bases for J; bases not matched to a gene: 3. The CDR3 runs to 16 residues. This chain's CDR3 is CASSIGGTSGPGELFF. The CDR3 DNA sequence: TGTGCCAGTAGTATAGGTGGGACTAGCGGGCCCGGGGAGCTGTTTTTT. The full variable domain, its missing parts supplied by reference TRBV19 and TRBJ2-2, is DGGITQSPKYLFRKEGQNVTLSCEQNLNHDAMYWYRQDPGQGLRLIYYSQIVNDFQKGDIAEGYSVSREKKESFPLTVTSAQKNPTAFYLCASSIGGTSGPGELFFGEGSRLTVL.

This chain uses TRBV7-3 with TRBJ2-7; 10 nucleotides match TRBD2. Losses at the gene ends were 5 bases for V and 2 bases for J; bases not matched to a gene: 6. The CDR3 totals 15 residues. Germline values: CDR1 SGHTA, CDR2 FQGTGA. The CDR3 sequence: CASSRASGGTYEQYF. CDR3 sequence (DNA): TGTGCCAGCAGCCGAGCTAGCGGGGGAACCTACGAGCAGTACTTC.

This clone was found many times. This sequence joins TRBV11-2 and TRBJ2-7, with TRBD2 identical over 8 bases. J gave up 6 bases and V 1 base, and 8 bases lay outside the gene matches. Per the germline V gene, CDR1 is SGHAT and CDR2 is FQNNGV. CDR3 length: 15 amino acids. The CDR3 here is CASSLGSGGVSEQYF. The CDR3 region has the DNA TGTGCCAGCAGCTTAGGATCGGGGGGGGTAAGCGAGCAGTACTTC.

This rearrangement joins TRBV2 to TRBJ2-7; no reliable D call. Per the germline V gene, CDR1 is SNHLY and CDR2 is FYNNEI. Trimming left V 7 bases short and J 0 bases short, with 7 bases between. CDR3 length: 12 residues. CDR3 sequence reads: CASNAGSYEQYF. The CDR3 nucleotides read TGTGCCAGCAACGCAGGCTCCTACGAGCAGTACTTC.

The chain is built from TRBV7-3 and TRBJ2-3; 12 bases are a match to TRBD2. Germline CDR1 and CDR2: SGHTA and FQGTGA. The V gene end was trimmed by 5 bases and the J gene end by 4 bases; junction bases not matched to a gene: 7. The length of the CDR3 is 16 residues. CDR3 nucleotide sequence: TGTGCCAGCAGCCCAAAGCTAGCGGGAGGGCCAGATACGCAGTATTTT. Amino acids: CASSPKLAGGPDTQYF. The whole variable domain, filled in from reference TRBV7-3 and TRBJ2-3, reads GAGVSQTPSNKVTEKGKYVELRCDPISGHTALYWYRQSLGQGPEFLIYFQGTGAADDSGLPNDRFFAVRPEGSVSTLKIQRTERGDSAVYLCASSPKLAGGPDTQYFGPGTRLTVL.

This chain uses TRBV2 with TRBJ1-1; D unresolved. The CDR3 has 13 amino acids. Between the trimmed V and J ends, which lost 6 bases and 4 bases, there was a span of 12 bases. Looked up from germline, CDR1 is SNHLY and CDR2 is FYNNEI. The chain's CDR3 is CASRGGAGTEAFF. The CDR3 DNA follows: TGTGCCAGCAGGGGAGGAGCGGGCACTGAAGCTTTCTTT. Full variable domain (rest looked up from reference TRBV2 and TRBJ1-1): EPEVTQTPSHQVTQMGQEVILRCVPISNHLYFYWYRQILGQKVEFLVSFYNNEISEKSEIFDDQFSVERPDGSNFTLKIRSTKLEDSAMYFCASRGGAGTEAFFGQGTRLTVV.

The gene calls are TRBV7-9 and TRBJ1-2, with D possibly matching TRBD1 (6 bases). From germline, CDR1 is SEHNR and CDR2 FQNEAQ (reference sequence). The CDR3 runs 13 residues. The V and J ends lost 5 bases and 4 bases respectively, with 11 bases between them. The CDR3 here is CASSNQGSYGYTF. CDR3 bases: TGTGCCAGCAGCAATCAGGGGAGCTATGGCTACACCTTC.

This chain links TRBV30 with TRBJ2-5; D gene ambiguous. V was trimmed by 0 bases and J by 5 bases, leaving 7 bases between them. Germline V CDR1 and CDR2: GTSNPN, SVGIG (reference sequence). The CDR3 is 12 residues long. CDR3 loop: CAWSVISETQYF. In DNA, the CDR3 is TGTGCCTGGAGTGTAATTTCGGAGACCCAGTACTTC.

CDR3 in DNA: TGTGCCAGCAGCTTGAGAGGCAGGCAGGGTGAAAAACTGTTTTTT. This codes for CASSLRGRQGEKLFF. V is TRBV5-4 and J is TRBJ1-4, with TRBD1 as a possible D gene (5 bases). Deletions cut 1 base from V and 7 bases from J, with 14 bases between. This CDR3 region has 15 residues. CDR1 and CDR2 (germline): SGHNT, YYREEE (reference sequence).

V usage is TRBV7-2 and J usage is TRBJ2-5; 7 nucleotides agree with TRBD1. There are 14 residues in the CDR3. J lost 6 bases, V lost 0 bases, and 4 bases had no gene match. Germline values: CDR1 SGHTA, CDR2 FQGNSA. The CDR3 nucleotides are TGTGCCAGCAGCTTAGCAGGGGGCCTAAAGACCCAGTACTTC. Translating gives CASSLAGGLKTQYF.

The chain uses TRBV10-3 and TRBJ1-5; TRBD1 matches at 7 bases. The trim removed 6 bases at V and 4 bases at J, leaving 9 bases unmatched. Germline values: CDR1 ENHRY, CDR2 SYGVKD. There are 15 residues in the CDR3. Here the CDR3 reads CAISGGTELNQPQHF. CDR3 in DNA: TGTGCCATCAGCGGCGGGACAGAACTGAATCAGCCCCAGCATTTT.

This chain joins TRBV19 and TRBJ1-4; D gene ambiguous. V gave up 9 bases and J gave up 8 bases, with 22 bases separating them. The germline V gene encodes CDR1 LNHDA and CDR2 SQIVND (reference sequence). CDR3 length: 15 residues. CDR3 residues: CASRPLDGNREKLFF. CDR3 sequence (DNA): TGTGCCAGCCGCCCCCTTGACGGGAATAGAGAAAAACTGTTTTTT.

This chain links TRBV9 with TRBJ1-1; no clear D. There are 16 residues in the CDR3. The germline gives CDR1 SGDLS, CDR2 YYNGEE. The germline V and J ends were trimmed by 0 bases and 1 base, with 13 bases remaining between them. The chain's CDR3 is CASSVDPRLSNTEAFF. The DNA of the CDR3 is TGTGCCAGCAGCGTAGACCCTCGGTTGTCGAACACTGAAGCTTTCTTT. Together with reference TRBV9 and TRBJ1-1, the CDR3 gives the full variable domain: DSGVTQTPKHLITATGQRVTLRCSPRSGDLSVYWYQQSLDQGLQFLIQYYNGEERAKGNILERFSAQQFPDLHSELNLSSLELGDSALYFCASSVDPRLSNTEAFFGQGTRLTVV.

This chain links TRBV2 with TRBJ1-6; a weak D match, TRBD1 (5 bases). Germline V gene data show CDR1 as SNHLY and CDR2 as FYNNEI. The CDR3 contains 14 residues. V lost 7 bases to trimming and J lost 9 bases, with 16 bases between them. CDR3 sequence (DNA): TGTGCCAGCAACGGGGGGGTACTTGGTTCACCCCTCCACTTT. As protein: CASNGGVLGSPLHF.

The chain is built from TRBV4-1 and TRBJ2-1; D perhaps matches TRBD2 (5 bases). Trimming cost V 6 bases and J 3 bases, with 15 bases left between them. Germline V lookup: CDR1 MGHRA, CDR2 YSYEKL. This CDR3 contains 15 residues. The CDR3 spells CASSLLVGDYNEQFF. CDR3 DNA sequence: TGCGCCAGCAGTCTACTAGTCGGGGACTACAATGAGCAGTTCTTC.

CDR3 protein: CASRQSGTVADTQYF. CDR3 sequence (DNA): TGTGCCAGCAGGCAAAGCGGGACGGTGGCAGATACGCAGTATTTT. The chain couples TRBV3-1 (or the pseudogene TRBV3-2) to TRBJ2-3, with 7 bases aligning to TRBD2. Germline values: CDR1 LGHDT, CDR2 YNNKEL (reference sequence). This CDR3 has 15 amino acids. The V segment lost 6 bases and the J segment 4 bases; nucleotides outside the gene matches: 10.

The V gene is TRBV24-1, the J gene TRBJ2-3; D perhaps matches TRBD2 (6 bases). The CDR3 has 14 amino acids. Germline CDR1 and CDR2: KGHDR and SFDVKD. V was clipped by 4 bases and J by 3 bases, with 10 bases between them. The CDR3 spells CATSEAGKTDTQYF. The CDR3 DNA follows: TGTGCCACCAGTGAGGCGGGAAAAACAGATACGCAGTATTTT.

The rearrangement links TRBV7-9 to TRBJ2-7; 11 bases fit TRBD2. The V gene's germline CDR1 is SEHNR and CDR2 FQNEAQ (reference sequence). V shed 5 bases and J 3 bases; nucleotides not matched to a gene: 3. CDR3 length equals 14 residues. The CDR3 region has the DNA TGTGCCAGCAGCCCAGGGACTAGCGGCTACGAGCAGTACTTC. It yields the protein CASSPGTSGYEQYF. The full variable domain, completed using reference TRBV7-9 and TRBJ2-7, is DTGVSQNPRHKITKRGQNVTFRCDPISEHNRLYWYRQTLGQGPEFLTYFQNEAQLEKSRLLSDRFSAERPKGSFSTLEIQRTEQGDSAMYLCASSPGTSGYEQYFGPGTRLTVT.

The chain combines TRBV27 with TRBJ1-1; D gene unclear. V shed 6 bases and J shed 5 bases, with 7 bases lying between them. The V gene's germline CDR1 is MNHEY and CDR2 SMNVEV (reference sequence). The CDR3 contains 11 residues. The CDR3 loop is CASSSNTEAFF. The CDR3 DNA sequence: TGTGCCAGCAGCTCTAATACTGAAGCTTTCTTT.

This clone occurred a few times. The CDR3 DNA sequence: TGTGCCAGCAGCTTATACGCATCGCCGGCAGGAGGGAACACCATATATTTT. It yields the protein CASSLYASPAGGNTIYF. V gene TRBV7-2 combines with J gene TRBJ1-3; unclear D gene. CDR1 SGHTA and CDR2 FQGNSA come from the germline V gene. The CDR3 contains 17 residues. The V end was cut by 2 bases, the J end by 7 bases, with 21 bases between.

V and J are TRBV10-1 and TRBJ1-1; D is ambiguous. Looked up from germline, CDR1 is WNHNN and CDR2 is SYGVQD (reference sequence). Trimming left V 7 bases short and J 0 bases short, with 9 bases between. The CDR3 runs to 13 residues. CDR3 protein: CASKQNLNTEAFF. The CDR3 DNA reads as TGCGCCAGCAAACAAAACCTGAACACTGAAGCTTTCTTT.

This chain uses TRBV19 with TRBJ1-2; D is uncertain. The CDR3 is made up of 17 amino acids. CDR1 is LNHDA and CDR2 is SQIVND in the germline V gene (reference sequence). Trimming took off 3 bases at V and 3 bases at J, with 20 bases between the two ends. CDR3 bases: TGTGCCAGTAGTATTGACCATTTCCGGGATTACGACTATGGCTACACCTTC. Its translation: CASSIDHFRDYDYGYTF.

The chain is built from TRBV7-2 and TRBJ2-7; unclear D gene. The germline CDR1 and CDR2 sequences are SGHTA and FQGNSA. Between the trimmed V and J ends, which lost 1 base and 0 bases, there was a span of 10 bases. The CDR3 runs to 15 residues. CDR3 sequence: CASSLVPDSSYEQYF. CDR3 bases: TGTGCCAGCAGCTTAGTTCCCGATAGCTCCTACGAGCAGTACTTC.

The V gene is TRBV5-5, the J gene TRBJ2-7; 7 bases align to TRBD2. The V and J ends lost 2 bases and 3 bases, in that order; junction bases with no gene match: 5. Germline V gives CDR1 SGHKS, CDR2 YYEKEE (reference sequence). There are 14 residues in the CDR3. CDR3 sequence (DNA): TGTGCCAGCAGCTTAAGGGCGGGAGTCTACGAGCAGTACTTC. It specifies CASSLRAGVYEQYF.

The CDR3 spells CASSLGDYSTDTQYF. The CDR3 DNA reads TGTGCCAGCAGCTTAGGGGACTACAGCACAGATACGCAGTATTTT. The chain is built from TRBV7-6 and TRBJ2-3; TRBD2 matches at 7 bases. This CDR3 is 15 amino acids long. J gave up 0 bases and V 1 base, and 1 base lay outside the gene matches. The germline V gene has CDR1 SGHVS and CDR2 FNYEAQ.

The chain uses TRBV5-5 and TRBJ2-5; D is unresolved. The CDR3 covers 13 residues. The V gene lost 0 bases and the J gene lost 1 base, with 4 bases spanning the gap. Germline V gene sequence: CDR1 SGHKS, CDR2 YYEKEE (reference sequence). The CDR3 spells CASSLAPQETQYF. The CDR3 coding sequence is TGTGCCAGCAGCTTGGCTCCCCAAGAGACCCAGTACTTC. The full variable domain, with the rest looked up from reference TRBV5-5 and TRBJ2-5, is DAGVTQSPTHLIKTRGQQVTLRCSPISGHKSVSWYQQVLGQGPQFIFQYYEKEERGRGNFPDRFSARQFPNYSSELNVNALLLGDSALYLCASSLAPQETQYFGPGTRLLVL.

The chain carries TRBV9 and TRBJ2-2; no clear D gene. The CDR3 is 14 amino acids. The germline V gene has CDR1 SGDLS and CDR2 YYNGEE. V lost 0 bases and J 3 bases, leaving 6 bases between the germline ends. CDR3 in amino acids: CASSVALDTGELFF. Written as DNA, the CDR3 is TGTGCCAGCAGCGTAGCTTTAGACACCGGGGAGCTGTTTTTT.

This sequence joins TRBV5-4 and TRBJ1-1; possible D gene TRBD1, 5 bases. This CDR3 has 13 residues. Germline V gene sequence: CDR1 SGHNT, CDR2 YYREEE (reference sequence). With 7 bases removed from V and 11 bases from J, the gap between germline ends came to 21 bases. The CDR3 DNA reads as TGTGCCAGCCAATCCGGGGGGAGGTCTAAGGCTTTCTTT. Its protein is CASQSGGRSKAFF.